This is a list of T cell receptor beta chains from one sample in a study of T-cell reconstitution after alpha-beta-depleted transplantation in children. TCRdb reprocessed the PCR reads via MiXCR and lists one record per CDR3 protein. Here the sample spans 100,000 or so distinct CDR3 sequences, less than 25% being singletons. Sequenced here: PBMCs, sampled before TCRalphabeta/CD19-depleted stem cell transplant. The source of these receptors is a boy aged 2 to 10 with acute lymphoblastic leukemia, due to receive a stem cell transplant. CDR3s include the opening cysteine and the closing phenylalanine or tryptophan. D genes are given only for firm matches. Clone size is not always given. Where it is, it says once, few, many or a class for expanded clones.

v_gene: TRBV3-1
d_gene: TRBD1
abundance: few
j_gene: TRBJ2-3
CDR3nt: TGTGCCAGCAGCCCCCGGGACAGCTTAAGCACAGATACGCAGTATTTT
CDR3aa: CASSPRDSLSTDTQYF

v_gene: TRBV10-2
d_gene: -
abundance: -
j_gene: TRBJ2-3
CDR3nt: TGCGCCACCAGGTTAGCTATCACAGATACGCAGTATTTT
CDR3aa: CATRLAITDTQYF

v_gene: TRBV10-3
d_gene: TRBD2
abundance: -
j_gene: TRBJ2-1
CDR3nt: TGTGCCATCATGCCTAGCGGAGGGGCGCAGTTCTTC
CDR3aa: CAIMPSGGAQFF

v_gene: TRBV7-6
d_gene: TRBD1
abundance: once
j_gene: TRBJ1-1
CDR3nt: TGTGCCAGCCTACCGGGACAGGGGACACAAGGGTGGGCTGAAGCTTTCTTT
CDR3aa: CASLPGQGTQGWAEAFF

v_gene: TRBV5-5
d_gene: -
abundance: -
j_gene: TRBJ2-7
CDR3nt: TGTGCCAGCAGCTTGGAACCAGGGACCCCAGGGGAGCAGTACTTC
CDR3aa: CASSLEPGTPGEQYF

v_gene: TRBV6-5
d_gene: -
abundance: -
j_gene: TRBJ2-6
CDR3nt: TGTGCCAGCAGTTATACTATATCAGGGGCCAACGTCCTGACTTTC
CDR3aa: CASSYTISGANVLTF

v_gene: TRBV20-1
d_gene: -
abundance: -
j_gene: TRBJ2-1
CDR3nt: TGCGGTGCGAGACTAAGCAATGAGTGGGAGCAGTTCTTC
CDR3aa: CGARLSNEWEQFF

v_gene: TRBV12-3/TRBV12-4
d_gene: -
abundance: -
j_gene: TRBJ1-2
CDR3nt: TGTGCCAGCAGTACCTCGCCCTATGGCTACACCTTC
CDR3aa: CASSTSPYGYTF

v_gene: TRBV11-2
d_gene: -
abundance: -
j_gene: TRBJ2-2
CDR3nt: TGTGCCAGCAAGGACGGCACCGGGGAGCTGTTTTTT
CDR3aa: CASKDGTGELFF

v_gene: TRBV11-1
d_gene: -
abundance: -
j_gene: TRBJ2-1
CDR3nt: TGTGCCAGCAGCTCCACTTCCGGGTGGCGGGGAACCTACAATGAGCAGTTCTTC
CDR3aa: CASSSTSGWRGTYNEQFF

v_gene: TRBV7-8
d_gene: TRBD1
abundance: -
j_gene: TRBJ2-7
CDR3nt: TGTGCCAGCAGCTTAGGGGGACAGCCGTACGAGCAGTACTTC
CDR3aa: CASSLGGQPYEQYF

v_gene: TRBV7-2
d_gene: TRBD1
abundance: -
j_gene: TRBJ2-1
CDR3nt: TGTGCCAGCAGCTTAGTCACAGGGGGTTATTACAATGAGCAGTTCTTC
CDR3aa: CASSLVTGGYYNEQFF

v_gene: TRBV20-1
d_gene: -
abundance: few
j_gene: TRBJ1-4
CDR3nt: TGCAGTGCTAGAGTGGGGGAAAAACTGTTTTTT
CDR3aa: CSARVGEKLFF

v_gene: TRBV11-3
d_gene: TRBD2
abundance: -
j_gene: TRBJ2-1
CDR3nt: TGTGCCAGCAGCTTAGGGACTAGCGGAGTGTACAATGAGCAGTTCTTC
CDR3aa: CASSLGTSGVYNEQFF

v_gene: TRBV19
d_gene: TRBD1
abundance: many
j_gene: TRBJ2-1
CDR3nt: TGTGCCAGTAGTATAGGATGGGGACAGGCCTACAATGAGCAGTTCTTC
CDR3aa: CASSIGWGQAYNEQFF

v_gene: TRBV20-1
d_gene: -
abundance: -
j_gene: TRBJ2-2
CDR3nt: TGCAGTGCTAGTCTTAAGGGGGGGGAGCTGTTTTTT
CDR3aa: CSASLKGGELFF

v_gene: TRBV20-1
d_gene: TRBD2
abundance: -
j_gene: TRBJ2-3
CDR3nt: TGCAGTGCTAGAGACGCGGGAGGGCCTAAAGATACGCAGTATTTT
CDR3aa: CSARDAGGPKDTQYF

v_gene: TRBV15
d_gene: TRBD1
abundance: -
j_gene: TRBJ2-1
CDR3nt: TGTGCCACCAGCAGCGGACAGGGCGATTGGTATGAGCAGTTCTTC
CDR3aa: CATSSGQGDWYEQFF

v_gene: TRBV5-1
d_gene: -
abundance: -
j_gene: TRBJ1-1
CDR3nt: TGCGCCAGCAGCTTTAAGGGAACTCTGAACACTGAAGCTTTCTTT
CDR3aa: CASSFKGTLNTEAFF

v_gene: TRBV20-1
d_gene: -
abundance: few
j_gene: TRBJ1-1
CDR3nt: TGCAGTGCTAGAGCGGACGAGGGGACTGAAGCTTTCTTT
CDR3aa: CSARADEGTEAFF

v_gene: TRBV24-1
d_gene: TRBD2
abundance: many
j_gene: TRBJ2-7
CDR3nt: TGTGCCACCAGTGCGGGAGGGCCTTTTTACGAGCAGTACTTC
CDR3aa: CATSAGGPFYEQYF

v_gene: TRBV12-3/TRBV12-4
d_gene: -
abundance: few
j_gene: TRBJ1-6
CDR3nt: TGTGCCAGCCAAGGGGAAGGATCACCCCTCCACTTT
CDR3aa: CASQGEGSPLHF

v_gene: TRBV11-2
d_gene: -
abundance: -
j_gene: TRBJ2-1
CDR3nt: TGTGCCAGCAGCCCGCAAGGGGCGGACCCCTACAATGAGCAGTTCTTC
CDR3aa: CASSPQGADPYNEQFF

v_gene: TRBV27
d_gene: TRBD2
abundance: many
j_gene: TRBJ2-1
CDR3nt: TGTGCCAGCAGTCTCGGGGGGAGCTCCTACAATGAGCAGTTCTTC
CDR3aa: CASSLGGSSYNEQFF

v_gene: TRBV6-1
d_gene: -
abundance: -
j_gene: TRBJ1-2
CDR3nt: TGTGCCAGCGGATTAAGGACCTTCTATGGCTACACCTTC
CDR3aa: CASGLRTFYGYTF

v_gene: TRBV28
d_gene: -
abundance: -
j_gene: TRBJ2-1
CDR3nt: TGTGCCACCAATACAGGGAGGGGTTACAATGAGCAGTTCTTC
CDR3aa: CATNTGRGYNEQFF

v_gene: TRBV11-2
d_gene: -
abundance: -
j_gene: TRBJ2-1
CDR3nt: TGTGCCAGCAGGACCTACAATGAGCAGTTCTTC
CDR3aa: CASRTYNEQFF

v_gene: TRBV12-3/TRBV12-4
d_gene: -
abundance: -
j_gene: TRBJ2-1
CDR3nt: TGTGCCAGCAGTTTTAGTGGAGCCAGGGGGGATGAGCAGTTCTTC
CDR3aa: CASSFSGARGDEQFF

v_gene: TRBV10-2
d_gene: -
abundance: -
j_gene: TRBJ1-4
CDR3nt: TGCGCCAGCAGAATCAGTCAGGGCACTAATGAAAAACTGTTTTTT
CDR3aa: CASRISQGTNEKLFF

v_gene: TRBV28
d_gene: -
abundance: few
j_gene: TRBJ2-4
CDR3nt: TGTGCCAGCAGTTTCGGCGGAACCAAAAACATTCAGTACTTC
CDR3aa: CASSFGGTKNIQYF

v_gene: TRBV11-2
d_gene: TRBD2
abundance: -
j_gene: TRBJ2-7
CDR3nt: TGTGCCAGCAGCTTAGATCCGGGACTAGCGGAGGGTGTGGCCTACAAGCAGTACTTC
CDR3aa: CASSLDPGLAEGVAYKQYF

v_gene: TRBV6-2/TRBV6-3
d_gene: -
abundance: -
j_gene: TRBJ2-6
CDR3nt: TGTGCCAGCAGCCACGACAACTCTGGGGCCAACGTCCTGACTTTC
CDR3aa: CASSHDNSGANVLTF

v_gene: TRBV28
d_gene: -
abundance: -
j_gene: TRBJ1-5
CDR3nt: TGTGCCAGCAGTCCAAGGACATTAGTCCCAAGTGGCAATCAGCCCCAGCATTTT
CDR3aa: CASSPRTLVPSGNQPQHF